The entry that follows covers one T cell receptor beta chain sequence. The antigen remains undetermined. The record originates from a study of shared clonotypes between healthy human individuals. About the research overall: CD4 naive cells filled three plates per donor, CD4 memory three, CD8 naive two and CD8 memory one. Study-wide results and limits: A few donors had 5% to 6% of their naive CD4 clonotypes in common. Estimated richness values were generally larger in naive subsets than in memory subsets.

Naive CD45RA+ and memory CD45RA-negative subsets were split from CD4+ cells. The CDR3 contains 15 residues. V lost 10 bases and J lost 0; bases outside the gene matches: 7. CDR1 is MNHEY, CDR2 SVGAGI, per germline. The repertoire was sequenced with immunoSEQ multiplex PCR; TCRdb's copy has only in-frame clones and lacks some. The sample has 2,500,000 or so clones, 85% to 95% seen once. Specimen: naive CD4+ T cells sorted from blood. Subset described: CD45RA+ positively selected. The source of this sequence is a man aged 18 to 29 in good health. J is TRBJ2-2 and V is TRBV6-5, with 8 bases matching TRBD1. The CDR3 coding sequence is TGTGCCACCCAGAGGGGACAGGCGAACACCGGGGAGCTGTTTTTT. It encodes CATQRGQANTGELFF.